This T cell receptor beta chain emerged from a study of metastatic and nonmetastatic thyroid tumors. Among the patients, none had received any treatment before thyroid surgery. In its sample, this clone is medium-sized. TCRdb re-clonotyped the PCR reads through MiXCR. Seen here are tens of thousands of clones, roughly 22% observed once, and the top ten hold less than 4.5%. The CDR3 loop spans 13 amino acids. V was clipped by 6 bases and J by 1 base, with 7 bases between them. This chain joins TRBV12-3 or TRBV12-4 and TRBJ1-5; D ambiguous. The TCR comes from a female donor with papillary thyroid cancer or a benign thyroid nodule (not recorded which). Some clones in this sample may be carry-over from other donors' samples. Sequenced material: adjacent normal tissue. CDR3 in DNA: TGTGCCAGCAGCGAGTGGAGCAATCAGCCCCAGCATTTT. It encodes CASSEWSNQPQHF.